The source of this T cell receptor (beta chain) is a study of blood T cell repertoires in COVID-19. Study-wide context: PBMCs, B-cell-depleted T cells, or T cells provided the cDNA or gDNA that made up the material.

Germline V lookup: CDR1 SGHTA, CDR2 FQGNSA. The CDR3 runs 16 residues. Trimming took 2 bases from V and 2 from J, leaving 12 bases between them. The assay was immunoSEQ multiplex PCR, and TCRdb's table has in-frame clones only and misses some. The sample has 30,000 to 40,000 clones, 91% seen once. The sample consisted of peripheral blood. The rearrangement links TRBV7-2 to TRBJ2-2; tentatively, D is TRBD2 (6 bases). The TCR originated in a woman aged 25-40 years in a cohort sampled during active COVID-19. The CDR3: CASSLISGLNTGELFF. In nucleotides, the CDR3 is TGTGCCAGCAGCTTAATAAGCGGGCTTAACACCGGGGAGCTGTTTTTT.